The entry that follows covers one TCR beta chain sequence. Its matching antigen is unknown. Germline V gene sequence: CDR1 SGHTA, CDR2 FQGNSA. The CDR3 loop spans 16 amino acids. V lost 5 bases, J lost 2 bases, and 16 bases lay in between. Sample-barcoded 5' priming and a J-beta primer mix drove a second PCR of 7 to 11 cycles. Each TCR beta cDNA got a 12-nucleotide random molecular identifier. TCRdb redid the calling of the 5' RACE reads with MiXCR, one entry per CDR3 protein. Counted here are 980,000 or so distinct CDR3 sequences, approximately 49% occurring once; the ten biggest clones make up roughly 12%. This record comes from a study of blood T cells in healthy people across ages. General study results and limits: Across samples, TCR beta diversity tracked strongly with naive T cell percentage.

Sequenced sample: blood. The clonotype originates from a young man in good health. The chain combines TRBV7-2 with TRBJ1-5; D is undetermined. The CDR3, as DNA: TGTGCCAGCAGCCCCCAGACATTGTTGGGCAATCAGCCCCAGCATTTT. This gives the protein CASSPQTLLGNQPQHF.